Here is one TCR beta chain with its context. Its antigen specificity is not known. No quality values exist for individual bases; no much larger clone is one base distant. This record comes from a study of radiation and T cells in renal cell carcinoma (dated by TCRdb to 2018 to 2021). About the study as a whole: TCR beta sequencing covered approximately 51 samples in total, comprising roughly 26 tumors and 27 peripheral blood samples. The last blood draw occurred 4 weeks after radiation, at the same time as nephrectomy. Across all 50 or so samples, several million unique CDR3 nucleotide sequences, encoding roughly 3 million unique CDR3 amino acid sequences, were identified. Broad study findings and their caveats: Because pretreatment tumor biopsies were not available, the study could not determine whether clonotypes were already present within the tumor at baseline. An increase in top tumor clonotypes in blood was observed from baseline to 2 weeks post-radiation, followed by contraction by 4 weeks, which was taken to suggest transient expansion of tumor-resident clones. Tracking of blood repertoire dynamics stopped at less than 5 weeks after treatment, with no follow-up past that point. Effects of radiation dose or scheduling on the TCR repertoire could not be addressed with the single-armed trial design.

In the paper's terms, the time point label means: blood 4 weeks post-SBRT, at nephrectomy. The treatment or condition label of this sample denotes: 15 Gy SBRT to primary tumor, nephrectomy 4 weeks later. The samples were obtained from a clinical trial, where primary renal cell carcinomas were treated with 15 Gy stereotactic body radiation therapy and then removed by nephrectomy 4 weeks afterward. Serial peripheral blood from radiation-treated patients was sampled at baseline, 2 weeks and 4 weeks after SBRT to track tumor-enriched clonotypes. Every patient's renal cell carcinoma showed clear cell pathology. The QIAamp DNA Blood Mini Kit (Qiagen) was used to prepare genomic DNA for TCR sequencing. The analyses included just those samples that passed every quality control check. Following the manufacturer's recommendations, the immunoSEQ kit was used to generate TCR beta libraries from genomic DNA. For library preparation, a first multiplex PCR was performed with proprietary primers, followed by a second PCR in which unique barcodes were added, and bead cleanups were performed after each round. Each sample batch included a kit-provided positive control reaction and a negative control reaction. The final libraries were assessed on an Agilent 4200 TapeStation D1000 ScreenTape, pooled by volume, and quantified by qPCR. Sequencing was performed on an Illumina NextSeq500 with a MidOutput 150-cycle cartridge, and 156 Read1 and 15 Index1 cycles were run with kit custom primers. The pooled library was loaded at around 1 pM with approximately 20% PhiX control spiked in. In the authors' own workflow: Vendor-processed data were analyzed in R, with a clonotype defined as all T cells sharing the same CDR3 nucleotide sequence. For clone abundance analyses, frequencies were normalized to the 10,000 most abundant clones per sample. Public T cell clones, which averaged fewer than five per sample, were excluded before analysis. A difference in abundance of at least 32-fold between compartments was used to define tumor-enriched and baseline blood-enriched clonotypes. A beta-binomial differential abundance model was applied to find clonotypes that expanded or contracted between blood time points. Tumor-blood repertoire similarity was measured with the Baroni-Urbani and Buser coefficient, and groups were compared using two-tailed Wilcoxon tests in R. As stored in TCRdb, this immuneACCESS dataset retains in-frame rearrangements with V and J assigned. A fraction of the clones does not appear; measured against another copy, unresolved V genes explain less than half of the discrepancy, and the remainder lacks a known reason. D and trimming come from the DNA, and the V and J calls and clone size come from that table. A total of under 35,000 clones appear in this sample, more than 65% of them only once. Roughly a third of the sample belongs to the ten largest clones.

Including cysteine and phenylalanine, the CDR3 has 16 amino acids. The retained sequence is limited to the CDR3, 48 bases, with the frame set at the first base. The germline V gene sets CDR1 to SGHAT and CDR2 to FQNNGV. After removal of 5 bases from V and 3 bases from J, the junction retains 10 bases not matched to a gene. Here the chain combines TRBV11-2 and TRBJ1-1, with TRBD1 identical over 9 junction bases. The sample here was blood, taken from a patient whose treatment included radiotherapy and nephrectomy. The sequence was obtained from a man in his 60s with renal cell carcinoma. The DNA sequence reads TGTGCCAGCAGCAGGGGAACAGGGGGCGCGGACACTGAAGCTTTCTTT. This is translated as CASSRGTGGADTEAFF.